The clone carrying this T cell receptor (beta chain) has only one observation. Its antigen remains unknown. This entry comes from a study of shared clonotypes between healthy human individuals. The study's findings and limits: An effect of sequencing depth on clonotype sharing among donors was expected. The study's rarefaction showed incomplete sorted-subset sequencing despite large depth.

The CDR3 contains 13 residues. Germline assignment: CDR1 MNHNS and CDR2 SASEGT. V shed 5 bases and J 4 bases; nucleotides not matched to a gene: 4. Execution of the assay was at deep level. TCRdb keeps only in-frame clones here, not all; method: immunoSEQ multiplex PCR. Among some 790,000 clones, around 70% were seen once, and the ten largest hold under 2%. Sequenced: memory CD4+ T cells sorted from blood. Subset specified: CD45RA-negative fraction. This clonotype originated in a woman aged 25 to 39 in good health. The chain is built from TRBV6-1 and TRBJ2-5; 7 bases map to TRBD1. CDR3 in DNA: TGTGCCAGCAGTTTTACAGGGGCAGAGACCCAGTACTTC. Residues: CASSFTGAETQYF.